The clone carrying this T cell receptor beta chain appeared once. The antigen remains unidentified. Several immunoSEQ plates held equal portions of the genomic DNA taken from each subset. Here immunoSEQ multiplex PCR was the method, and the copy in TCRdb shows in-frame clones only, minus some. The profile shows millions of clones, about 95% of them singletons. The sample is drawn from a study of shared clonotypes between healthy human individuals. Study-level results: The generation probabilities recorded for non-shared clonotypes fell below those of clonotypes shared by all four donors. The sharing of 4% to 5.5% of naive CD4 clonotypes was seen across several donors.

Germline values: CDR1 SGHTA, CDR2 FQGNSA. Trimming removed 5 bases at V and 0 bases at J, with 14 bases between. CDR3 size: 16 residues. Only Caucasian adults living in Nashville, Tennessee made up the donor group. The clonotype comes from a man between 18 and 35 years old in good health. The rearrangement uses TRBV7-2 and TRBJ2-4; D is ambiguous. Sequences were obtained from naive CD4+ T cells sorted from blood. Subset denoted: CD45RA+ positively selected. The chain's CDR3 is CASSPTQQIAKNIQYF. For the CDR3, the DNA is TGTGCCAGCAGCCCGACCCAGCAAATAGCCAAAAACATTCAGTACTTC.